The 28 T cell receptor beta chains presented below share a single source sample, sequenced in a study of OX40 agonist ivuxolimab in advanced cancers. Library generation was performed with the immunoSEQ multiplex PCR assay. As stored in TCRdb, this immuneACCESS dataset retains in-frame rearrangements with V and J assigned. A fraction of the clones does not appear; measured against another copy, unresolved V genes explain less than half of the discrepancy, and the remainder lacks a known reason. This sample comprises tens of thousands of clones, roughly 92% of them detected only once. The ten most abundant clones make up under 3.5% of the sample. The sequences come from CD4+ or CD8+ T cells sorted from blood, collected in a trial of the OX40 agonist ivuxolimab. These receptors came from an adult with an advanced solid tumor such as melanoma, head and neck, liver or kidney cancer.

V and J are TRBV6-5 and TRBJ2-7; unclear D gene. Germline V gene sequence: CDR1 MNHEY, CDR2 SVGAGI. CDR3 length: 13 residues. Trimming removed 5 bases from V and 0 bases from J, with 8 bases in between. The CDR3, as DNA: TGTGCCAGCAGTAGACTGAGCTCCTACGAGCAGTACTTC. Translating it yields CASSRLSSYEQYF.

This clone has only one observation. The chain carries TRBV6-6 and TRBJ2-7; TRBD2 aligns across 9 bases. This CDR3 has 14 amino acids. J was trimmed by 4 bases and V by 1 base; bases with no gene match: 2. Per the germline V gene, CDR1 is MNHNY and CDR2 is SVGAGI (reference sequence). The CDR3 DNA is TGTGCCAGCAGTTACTTAACTAGCGGGTACGAGCAGTACTTC. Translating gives CASSYLTSGYEQYF.

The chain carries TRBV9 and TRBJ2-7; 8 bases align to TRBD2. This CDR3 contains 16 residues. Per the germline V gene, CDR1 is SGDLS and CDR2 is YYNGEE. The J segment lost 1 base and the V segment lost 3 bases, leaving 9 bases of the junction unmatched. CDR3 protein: CASSDQRLARSYEQYF. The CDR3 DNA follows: TGTGCCAGCAGCGACCAACGACTAGCGAGGTCCTACGAGCAGTACTTC.

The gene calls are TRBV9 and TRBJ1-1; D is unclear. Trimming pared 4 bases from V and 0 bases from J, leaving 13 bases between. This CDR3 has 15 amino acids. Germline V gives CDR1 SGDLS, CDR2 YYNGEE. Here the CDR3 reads CASSSGPSMNTEAFF. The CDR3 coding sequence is TGTGCCAGCAGCTCAGGACCGAGCATGAACACTGAAGCTTTCTTT. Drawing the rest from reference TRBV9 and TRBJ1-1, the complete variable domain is DSGVTQTPKHLITATGQRVTLRCSPRSGDLSVYWYQQSLDQGLQFLIQYYNGEERAKGNILERFSAQQFPDLHSELNLSSLELGDSALYFCASSSGPSMNTEAFFGQGTRLTVV.

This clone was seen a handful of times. The CDR3 protein is CSAAGVFETQYF. CDR3 bases: TGCAGCGCCGCTGGGGTGTTTGAGACCCAGTACTTC. This rearrangement joins TRBV29-1 to TRBJ2-5; D uncertain. From germline, CDR1 is SQVTM and CDR2 ANQGSEA. This CDR3 is 12 amino acids long. V was clipped by 7 bases and J by 5 bases, with 14 bases between them. Full variable domain (rest looked up from reference TRBV29-1 and TRBJ2-5): SAVISQKPSRDICQRGTSLTIQCQVDSQVTMMFWYRQQPGQSLTLIATANQGSEATYESGFVIDKFPISRPNLTFSTLTVSNMSPEDSSIYLCSAAGVFETQYFGPGTRLLVL.

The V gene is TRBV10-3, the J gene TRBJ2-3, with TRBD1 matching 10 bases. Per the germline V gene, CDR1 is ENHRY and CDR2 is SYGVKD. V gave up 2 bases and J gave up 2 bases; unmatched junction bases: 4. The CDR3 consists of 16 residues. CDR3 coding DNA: TGTGCCATCAGTGAGCCGGACAGGGGGATCACAGATACGCAGTATTTT. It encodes CAISEPDRGITDTQYF.

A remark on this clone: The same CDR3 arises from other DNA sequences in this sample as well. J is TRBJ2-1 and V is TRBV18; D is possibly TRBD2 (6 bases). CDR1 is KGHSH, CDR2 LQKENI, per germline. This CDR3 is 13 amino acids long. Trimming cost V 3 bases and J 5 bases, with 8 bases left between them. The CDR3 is CASSPGSHNEQFF. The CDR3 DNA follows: TGTGCCAGCTCACCCGGGAGCCACAATGAGCAGTTCTTC.

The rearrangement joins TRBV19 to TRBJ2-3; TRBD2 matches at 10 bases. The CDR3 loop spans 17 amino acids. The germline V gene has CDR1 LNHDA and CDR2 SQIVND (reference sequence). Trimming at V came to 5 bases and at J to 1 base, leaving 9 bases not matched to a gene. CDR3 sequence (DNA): TGTGCCAGTAGTCCAGGACTAGCGGAATTTCGCACAGATACGCAGTATTTT. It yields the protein CASSPGLAEFRTDTQYF.

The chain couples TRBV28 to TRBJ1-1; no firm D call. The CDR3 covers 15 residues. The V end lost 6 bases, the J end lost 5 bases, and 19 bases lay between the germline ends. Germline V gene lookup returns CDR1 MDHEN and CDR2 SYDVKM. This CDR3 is CASSPPGVRGTEAFF. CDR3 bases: TGTGCCAGCAGCCCTCCCGGGGTGAGAGGGACTGAAGCTTTCTTT.

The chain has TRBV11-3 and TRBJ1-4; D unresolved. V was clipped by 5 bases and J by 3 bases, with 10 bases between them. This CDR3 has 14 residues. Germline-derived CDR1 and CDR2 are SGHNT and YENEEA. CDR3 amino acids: CASSLDKSNEKLFF. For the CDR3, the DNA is TGTGCCAGCAGCCTCGACAAGTCTAATGAAAAACTGTTTTTT.

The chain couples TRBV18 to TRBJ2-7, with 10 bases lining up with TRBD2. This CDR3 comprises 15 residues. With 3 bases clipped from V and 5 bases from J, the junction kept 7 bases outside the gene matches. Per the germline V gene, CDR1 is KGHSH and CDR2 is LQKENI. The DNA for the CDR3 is TGTGCCAGCTCACCGAAGCTAGCGGGAGAGGACGAGCAGTACTTC. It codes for CASSPKLAGEDEQYF.

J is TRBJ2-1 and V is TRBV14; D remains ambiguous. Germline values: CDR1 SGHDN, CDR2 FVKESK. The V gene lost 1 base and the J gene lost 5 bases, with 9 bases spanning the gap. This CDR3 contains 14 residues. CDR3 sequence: CASSQVSGNNEQFF. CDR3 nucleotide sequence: TGTGCCAGCAGCCAAGTCTCCGGCAACAATGAGCAGTTCTTC. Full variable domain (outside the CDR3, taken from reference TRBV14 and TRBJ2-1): EAGVTQFPSHSVIEKGQTVTLRCDPISGHDNLYWYRRVMGKEIKFLLHFVKESKQDESGMPNNRFLAERTGGTYSTLKVQPAELEDSGVYFCASSQVSGNNEQFFGPGTRLTVL.

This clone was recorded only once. The CDR3 DNA follows: TGCGCCAGCAGCTGGGGACAAGGGAGTTCGCGGGGTACGCAGTATTTT. Amino acids: CASSWGQGSSRGTQYF. V gene TRBV5-1 combines with J gene TRBJ2-3; perhaps D is TRBD1 or TRBD2 (6 bases each). The CDR3 consists of 16 residues. Trimming cost V 3 bases and J 8 bases, with 22 bases left between them. The germline V gene has CDR1 SGHRS and CDR2 YFSETQ.

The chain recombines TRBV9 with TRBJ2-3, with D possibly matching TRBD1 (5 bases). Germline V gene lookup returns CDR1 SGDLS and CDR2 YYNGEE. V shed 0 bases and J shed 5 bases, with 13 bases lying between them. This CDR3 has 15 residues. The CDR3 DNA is TGTGCCAGCAGCGTAGAGGGGAAATCAATAGATACGCAGTATTTT. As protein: CASSVEGKSIDTQYF.

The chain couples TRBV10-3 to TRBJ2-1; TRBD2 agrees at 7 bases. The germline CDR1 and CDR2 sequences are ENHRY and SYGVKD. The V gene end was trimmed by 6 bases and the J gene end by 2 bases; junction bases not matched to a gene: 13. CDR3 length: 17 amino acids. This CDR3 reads CAIRKGLTGGTYNEQFF. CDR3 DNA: TGTGCCATCAGGAAGGGACTAACCGGGGGAACCTACAATGAGCAGTTCTTC.

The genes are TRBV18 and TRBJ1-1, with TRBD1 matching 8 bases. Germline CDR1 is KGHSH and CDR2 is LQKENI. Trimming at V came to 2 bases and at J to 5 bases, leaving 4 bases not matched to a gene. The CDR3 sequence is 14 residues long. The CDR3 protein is CASSPGQGGTEAFF. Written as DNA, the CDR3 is TGTGCCAGCTCACCAGGACAGGGAGGTACTGAAGCTTTCTTT. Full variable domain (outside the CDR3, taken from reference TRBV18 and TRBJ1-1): NAGVMQNPRHLVRRRGQEARLRCSPMKGHSHVYWYRQLPEEGLKFMVYLQKENIIDESGMPKERFSAEFPKEGPSILRIQQVVRGDSAAYFCASSPGQGGTEAFFGQGTRLTVV.

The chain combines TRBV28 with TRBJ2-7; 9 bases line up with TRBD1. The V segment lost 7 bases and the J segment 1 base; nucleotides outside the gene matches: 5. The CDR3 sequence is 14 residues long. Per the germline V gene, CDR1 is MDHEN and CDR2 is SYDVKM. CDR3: CASTSGTGSYEQYF. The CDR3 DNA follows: TGTGCCAGCACCTCCGGGACAGGGTCCTACGAGCAGTACTTC.

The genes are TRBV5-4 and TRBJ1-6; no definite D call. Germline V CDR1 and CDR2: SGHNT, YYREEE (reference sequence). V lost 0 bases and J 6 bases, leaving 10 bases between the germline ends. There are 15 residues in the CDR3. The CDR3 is CASSLGAPTNSPLHF. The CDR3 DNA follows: TGTGCCAGCAGCTTGGGAGCCCCAACTAATTCACCCCTCCACTTT.

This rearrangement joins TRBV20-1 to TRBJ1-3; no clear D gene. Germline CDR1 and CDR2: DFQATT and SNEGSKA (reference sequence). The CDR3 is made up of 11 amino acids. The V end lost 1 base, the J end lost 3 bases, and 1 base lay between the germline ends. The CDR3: CSARVGNTIYF. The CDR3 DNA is TGCAGTGCTAGAGTTGGAAACACCATATATTTT.

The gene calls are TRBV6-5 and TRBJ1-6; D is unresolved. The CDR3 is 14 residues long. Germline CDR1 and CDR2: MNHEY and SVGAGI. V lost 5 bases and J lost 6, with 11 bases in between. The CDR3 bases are TGTGCCAGCAGTCTCCGACCGCCTAATTCACCCCTCCACTTT. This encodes CASSLRPPNSPLHF.

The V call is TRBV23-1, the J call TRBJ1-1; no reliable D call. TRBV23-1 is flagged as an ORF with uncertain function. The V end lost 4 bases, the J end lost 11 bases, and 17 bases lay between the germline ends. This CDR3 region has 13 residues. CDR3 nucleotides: TGCGCCAGCAGTCCCTGGGAGGAGGTTCTCGCTTTCTTT. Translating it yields CASSPWEEVLAFF.

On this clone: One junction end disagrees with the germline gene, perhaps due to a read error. CDR3: CASSSSLQDTQYF. In DNA, the CDR3 is TGTGCCAGTAGTTCCAGCTTGCAAGACACCCAGTACTTC. V gene TRBV19 combines with J gene TRBJ2-5; the D is unclear. This CDR3 spans 13 amino acids. Germline V gives CDR1 LNHDA, CDR2 SQIVND (reference sequence).

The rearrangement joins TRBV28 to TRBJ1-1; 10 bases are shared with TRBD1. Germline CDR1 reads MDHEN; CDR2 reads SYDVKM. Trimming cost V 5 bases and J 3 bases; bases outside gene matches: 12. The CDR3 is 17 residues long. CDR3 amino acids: CASSTILGTGDYTEAFF. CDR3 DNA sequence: TGTGCCAGCAGTACTATTCTCGGGACAGGGGACTACACTGAAGCTTTCTTT.

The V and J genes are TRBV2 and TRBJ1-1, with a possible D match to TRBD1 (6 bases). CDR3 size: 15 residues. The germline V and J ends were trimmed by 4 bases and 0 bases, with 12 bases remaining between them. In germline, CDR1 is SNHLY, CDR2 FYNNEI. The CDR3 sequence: CASSVGGAMNTEAFF. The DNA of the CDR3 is TGTGCCAGCAGTGTCGGGGGGGCGATGAACACTGAAGCTTTCTTT.

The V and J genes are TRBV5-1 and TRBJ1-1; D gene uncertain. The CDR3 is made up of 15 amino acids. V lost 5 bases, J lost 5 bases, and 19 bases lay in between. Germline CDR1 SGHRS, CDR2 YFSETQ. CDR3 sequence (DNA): TGCGCCAGCAGTCGAAGAATGGGTGTGTCGACTGAAGCTTTCTTT. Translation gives CASSRRMGVSTEAFF. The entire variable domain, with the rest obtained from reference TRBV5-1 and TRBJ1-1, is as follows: KAGVTQTPRYLIKTRGQQVTLSCSPISGHRSVSWYQQTPGQGLQFLFEYFSETQRNKGNFPGRFSGRQFSNSRSEMNVSTLELGDSALYLCASSRRMGVSTEAFFGQGTRLTVV.

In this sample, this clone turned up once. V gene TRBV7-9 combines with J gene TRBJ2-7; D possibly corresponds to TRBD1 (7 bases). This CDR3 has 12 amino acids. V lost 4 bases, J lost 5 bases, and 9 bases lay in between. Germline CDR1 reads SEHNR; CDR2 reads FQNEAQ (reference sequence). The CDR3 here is CASSSGGNEQYF. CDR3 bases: TGTGCCAGCAGCTCAGGGGGGAACGAGCAGTACTTC.

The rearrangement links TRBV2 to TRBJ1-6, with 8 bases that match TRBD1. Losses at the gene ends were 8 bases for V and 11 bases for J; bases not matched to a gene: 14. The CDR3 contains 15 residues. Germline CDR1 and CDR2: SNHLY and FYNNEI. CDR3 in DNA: TGTGCCAGCCGACAGGGGCTCGGAGATTCGGCACCCCTCCACTTT. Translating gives CASRQGLGDSAPLHF.

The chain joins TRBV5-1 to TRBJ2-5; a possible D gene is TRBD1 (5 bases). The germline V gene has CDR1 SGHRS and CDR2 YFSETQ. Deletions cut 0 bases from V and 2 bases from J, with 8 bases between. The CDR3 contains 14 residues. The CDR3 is CASSLVQAQETQYF. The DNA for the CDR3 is TGCGCCAGCAGCTTGGTACAGGCTCAAGAGACCCAGTACTTC.